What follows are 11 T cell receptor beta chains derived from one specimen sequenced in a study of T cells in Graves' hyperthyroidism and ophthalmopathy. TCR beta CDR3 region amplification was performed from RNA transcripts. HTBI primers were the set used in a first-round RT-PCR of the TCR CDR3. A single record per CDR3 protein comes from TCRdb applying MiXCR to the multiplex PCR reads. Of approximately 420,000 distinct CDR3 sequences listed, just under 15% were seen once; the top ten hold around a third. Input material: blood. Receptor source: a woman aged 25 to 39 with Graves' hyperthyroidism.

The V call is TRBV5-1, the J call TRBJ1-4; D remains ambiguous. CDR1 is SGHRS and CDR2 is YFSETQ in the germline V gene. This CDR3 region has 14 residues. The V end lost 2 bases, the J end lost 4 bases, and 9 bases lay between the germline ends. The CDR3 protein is CASSFEAFNEKLFF. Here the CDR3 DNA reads TGCGCCAGCAGCTTTGAAGCGTTTAATGAAAAACTGTTTTTT.

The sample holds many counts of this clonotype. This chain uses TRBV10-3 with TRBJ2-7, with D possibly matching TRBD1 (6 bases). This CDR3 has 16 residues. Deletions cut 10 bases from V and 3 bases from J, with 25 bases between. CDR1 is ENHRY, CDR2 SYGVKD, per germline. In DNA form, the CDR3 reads TGTGCCACCACCGGTAAGGCGACAGGAGAAAACTACGAGCAGTACTTC. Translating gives CATTGKATGENYEQYF.

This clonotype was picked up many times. The CDR3 nucleotides are TGTGCCAGCAGCCCGTCGTTTGGAGGGCAGAACACCATATATTTT. Protein product: CASSPSFGGQNTIYF. The chain links TRBV7-2 to TRBJ1-3; D is uncertain. The CDR3 has 15 residues. CDR1 is SGHTA, CDR2 FQGNSA, per germline. V lost 5 bases to trimming and J lost 7 bases, with 18 bases between them.

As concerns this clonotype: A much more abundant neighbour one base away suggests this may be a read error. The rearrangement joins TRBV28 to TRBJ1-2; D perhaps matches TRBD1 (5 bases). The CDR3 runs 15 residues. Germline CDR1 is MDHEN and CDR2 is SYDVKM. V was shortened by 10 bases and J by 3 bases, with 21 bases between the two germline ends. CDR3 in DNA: TGTGCCACCGAGACCGGGACGACCGTTGACTATGGCTACACCTTC. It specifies CATETGTTVDYGYTF.

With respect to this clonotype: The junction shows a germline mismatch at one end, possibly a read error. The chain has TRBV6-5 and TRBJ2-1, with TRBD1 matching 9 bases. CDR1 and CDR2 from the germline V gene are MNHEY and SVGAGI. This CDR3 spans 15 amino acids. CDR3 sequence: CASSDSGQGRNEQFF. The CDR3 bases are TGTGCCAGCAGTGACTCCGGACAGGGGCGCAATGAGCAGTTCTTC.

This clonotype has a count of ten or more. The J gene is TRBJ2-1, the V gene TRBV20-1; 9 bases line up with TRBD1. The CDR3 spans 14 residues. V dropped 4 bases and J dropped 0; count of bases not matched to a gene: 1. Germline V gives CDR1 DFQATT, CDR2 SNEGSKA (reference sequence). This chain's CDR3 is CSAKTGGSYNEQFF. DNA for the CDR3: TGCAGTGCTAAGACAGGGGGCTCCTACAATGAGCAGTTCTTC.

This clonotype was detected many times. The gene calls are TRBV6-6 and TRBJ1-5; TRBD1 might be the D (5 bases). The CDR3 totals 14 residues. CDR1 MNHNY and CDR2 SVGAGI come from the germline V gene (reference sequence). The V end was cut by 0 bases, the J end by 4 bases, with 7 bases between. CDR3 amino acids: CASSYSQGNQPQHF. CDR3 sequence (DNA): TGTGCCAGCAGTTACTCCCAGGGTAATCAGCCCCAGCATTTT.

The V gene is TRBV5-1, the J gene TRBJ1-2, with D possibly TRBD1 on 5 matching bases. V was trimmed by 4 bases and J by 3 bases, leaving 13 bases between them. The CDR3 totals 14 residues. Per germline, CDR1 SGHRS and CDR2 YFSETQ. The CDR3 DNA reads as TGCGCCAGCAGCGCAGGGACGTCCGACTATGGCTACACCTTC. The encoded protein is CASSAGTSDYGYTF.

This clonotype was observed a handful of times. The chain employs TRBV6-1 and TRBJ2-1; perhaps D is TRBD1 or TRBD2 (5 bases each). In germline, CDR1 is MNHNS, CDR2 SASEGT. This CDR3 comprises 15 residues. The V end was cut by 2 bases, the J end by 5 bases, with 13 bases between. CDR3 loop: CASSEMGTKNNEQFF. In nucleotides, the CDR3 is TGTGCCAGCAGTGAAATGGGGACCAAGAACAATGAGCAGTTCTTC.

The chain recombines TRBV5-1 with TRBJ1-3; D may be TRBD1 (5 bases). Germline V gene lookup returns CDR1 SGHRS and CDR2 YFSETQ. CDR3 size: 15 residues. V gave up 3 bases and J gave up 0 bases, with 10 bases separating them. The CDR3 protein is CASSSSGISGNTIYF. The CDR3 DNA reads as TGCGCCAGCAGCTCATCAGGGATCTCTGGAAACACCATATATTTT.

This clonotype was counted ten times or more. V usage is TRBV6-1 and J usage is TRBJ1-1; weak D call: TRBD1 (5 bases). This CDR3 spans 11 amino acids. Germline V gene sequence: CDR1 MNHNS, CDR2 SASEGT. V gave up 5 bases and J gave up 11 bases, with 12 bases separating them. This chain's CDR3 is CASSRGRVAFF. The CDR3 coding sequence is TGTGCCAGCAGTCGAGGCAGGGTGGCTTTCTTT.